A selection of T cell receptor beta chains follows, all from one sample in a study of blood T cell repertoires in COVID-19. Profiling relied on immunoSEQ multiplex PCR, and the TCRdb table lists in-frame clones only, not all of them. The table records some 190,000 clones, 84% of them present only once. Sequencing used PBMCs or T cells enriched from blood (not recorded which). The source of these receptors is a woman aged 30 to 39 who had been exposed to COVID-19. The CDR3 runs from the conserved cysteine through the conserved F or W. A D gene is named only where the DNA matches it firmly. The listing skips clone size in some rows; elsewhere it reads once, few, many or a size class.

CDR3 protein: CASSPTGASMNTEAFF
CDR3 DNA: TGTGCCAGCAGCCCGACAGGCGCATCAATGAACACTGAAGCTTTCTTT
clone size: .
J gene: TRBJ1-1
D gene: .
V gene: TRBV7-9

CDR3 protein: CASSLTWGTAHEQYF
CDR3 DNA: TGCGCCAGCAGCTTGACATGGGGGACAGCCCACGAGCAGTACTTC
clone size: .
J gene: TRBJ2-7
D gene: TRBD1
V gene: TRBV5-1

CDR3 protein: CASSEEGATGANVLTF
CDR3 DNA: TGTGCCAGCAGTGAAGAGGGGGCTACTGGGGCCAACGTCCTGACTTTC
clone size: .
J gene: TRBJ2-6
D gene: TRBD1
V gene: TRBV2

CDR3 protein: CASSYWTGVVETQYF
CDR3 DNA: TGTGCCAGCAGTTACTGGACAGGGGTAGTAGAGACCCAGTACTTC
clone size: .
J gene: TRBJ2-5
D gene: TRBD1
V gene: TRBV27

CDR3 protein: CASSPDWSAYEQYF
CDR3 DNA: TGTGCCAGTAGCCCTGACTGGAGCGCGTACGAGCAGTACTTC
clone size: once
J gene: TRBJ2-7
D gene: .
V gene: TRBV19

CDR3 protein: CASSLEGQGALQYF
CDR3 DNA: TGCGCCAGCAGCTTGGAGGGACAGGGGGCTCTCCAGTACTTC
clone size: .
J gene: TRBJ2-5
D gene: TRBD1
V gene: TRBV5-1

CDR3 protein: CASSIERRRGIGEAFF
CDR3 DNA: TGTGCCAGTAGTATAGAGAGACGGCGGGGGATTGGTGAAGCTTTCTTT
clone size: once
J gene: TRBJ1-1
D gene: .
V gene: TRBV19

CDR3 protein: CASSYATFFDYTF
CDR3 DNA: TGTGCCAGCAGTTACGCCACATTCTTTGACTACACCTTC
clone size: .
J gene: TRBJ1-2
D gene: .
V gene: TRBV6-5

CDR3 protein: CASSLRGQGPNSPLHF
CDR3 DNA: TGTGCCAGCAGCTTAAGGGGTCAGGGGCCTAATTCACCCCTCCACTTT
clone size: few
J gene: TRBJ1-6
D gene: .
V gene: TRBV7-8

CDR3 protein: CASSFRGGEKLFF
CDR3 DNA: TGCGCCAGCAGCTTTAGGGGTGGTGAAAAACTGTTTTTT
clone size: few
J gene: TRBJ1-4
D gene: .
V gene: TRBV5-1

CDR3 protein: CASSHAGRGARGGNTIYF
CDR3 DNA: TGTGCCAGCAGCCACGCCGGGAGGGGGGCAAGGGGTGGAAACACCATATATTTT
clone size: .
J gene: TRBJ1-3
D gene: .
V gene: TRBV3-1/TRBV3-2

CDR3 protein: CASRRNTGELFF
CDR3 DNA: TGTGCCAGCAGGAGAAACACCGGGGAGCTGTTTTTT
clone size: .
J gene: TRBJ2-2
D gene: .
V gene: TRBV6-5

CDR3 protein: CASSATTGSNEKLFF
CDR3 DNA: TGTGCCAGCAGTGCAACGACAGGGTCTAATGAAAAACTGTTTTTT
clone size: .
J gene: TRBJ1-4
D gene: TRBD1
V gene: TRBV25-1

CDR3 protein: CASSPLSTDTQYF
CDR3 DNA: TGTGCCAGCAGCCCCCTGAGCACAGATACGCAGTATTTT
clone size: once
J gene: TRBJ2-3
D gene: .
V gene: TRBV7-2

CDR3 protein: CASNTDRGSGNTIYF
CDR3 DNA: TGTGCCAGCAATACCGACAGGGGTTCTGGAAACACCATATATTTT
clone size: once
J gene: TRBJ1-3
D gene: TRBD1
V gene: TRBV2

CDR3 protein: CAWAGKARQYF
CDR3 DNA: TGTGCCTGGGCCGGGAAGGCGCGGCAGTACTTC
clone size: .
J gene: TRBJ2-7
D gene: .
V gene: TRBV30

CDR3 protein: CASGAAGGPRDEQFF
CDR3 DNA: TGTGCCAGCGGGGCCGCGGGGGGGCCTCGGGATGAGCAGTTCTTC
clone size: .
J gene: TRBJ2-1
D gene: TRBD2
V gene: TRBV7-2

CDR3 protein: CASRSGTSGGETQYF
CDR3 DNA: TGTGCCAGCAGATCCGGGACTAGCGGGGGGGAGACCCAGTACTTC
clone size: .
J gene: TRBJ2-5
D gene: TRBD2
V gene: TRBV5-4

CDR3 protein: CASSSGTGITEAFF
CDR3 DNA: TGTGCCAGTAGTTCCGGGACAGGGATAACTGAAGCTTTCTTT
clone size: .
J gene: TRBJ1-1
D gene: TRBD1
V gene: TRBV19

CDR3 protein: CASSEQGGYGYTF
CDR3 DNA: TGTGCCAGTAGTGAACAGGGGGGCTATGGCTACACCTTC
clone size: .
J gene: TRBJ1-2
D gene: TRBD1
V gene: TRBV19

CDR3 protein: CATSRVRQAGANVLTF
CDR3 DNA: TGTGCCACCAGCAGAGTTCGCCAGGCCGGGGCCAACGTCCTGACTTTC
clone size: .
J gene: TRBJ2-6
D gene: .
V gene: TRBV15

CDR3 protein: CASSLGDRDNEKLFF
CDR3 DNA: TGCGCCAGCAGCTTGGGGGACAGGGATAATGAAAAACTGTTTTTT
clone size: .
J gene: TRBJ1-4
D gene: TRBD1
V gene: TRBV5-1

CDR3 protein: CSVERWEGTQETQYF
CDR3 DNA: TGCAGCGTTGAACGGTGGGAGGGAACCCAAGAGACCCAGTACTTC
clone size: .
J gene: TRBJ2-5
D gene: TRBD2
V gene: TRBV29-1

CDR3 protein: CASSLAGSTDTQYF
CDR3 DNA: TGTGCCAGCAGCTTAGCGGGGTCCACAGATACGCAGTATTTT
clone size: .
J gene: TRBJ2-3
D gene: .
V gene: TRBV13

CDR3 protein: CASSLRGGFNTGELFF
CDR3 DNA: TGTGCCAGCAGCTTAAGAGGCGGATTCAACACCGGGGAGCTGTTTTTT
clone size: .
J gene: TRBJ2-2
D gene: .
V gene: TRBV7-2

CDR3 protein: CASSYQKDRGTDGYTF
CDR3 DNA: TGTGCCAGCAGTTACCAGAAGGACAGGGGGACGGATGGCTACACCTTC
clone size: .
J gene: TRBJ1-2
D gene: TRBD1
V gene: TRBV6-5

CDR3 protein: CASRSPLGTGDEKLFF
CDR3 DNA: TGTGCCAGCAGATCCCCCCTAGGGACAGGGGATGAAAAACTGTTTTTT
clone size: once
J gene: TRBJ1-4
D gene: TRBD1
V gene: TRBV6-6